The 23 T cell receptor beta chains given below trace back to one sample, sequenced in a study of PD-1 blockade in classical Hodgkin lymphoma. Time point specified: cycle 4 day 1 (C4D1), after 6 weeks of nivolumab. Exposure to brentuximab vedotin varied, and each patient had relapsed following autologous stem cell transplantation. The method was immunoSEQ multiplex PCR; TCRdb's version includes in-frame clones alone and lacks a portion of them. The sample records some 45,000 clones, around 78% being singletons. The sequenced sample was peripheral blood mononuclear cells (PBMCs), obtained before the fourth cycle of nivolumab. The origin of the receptors is a human donor with classical Hodgkin lymphoma.

This sequence joins TRBV6-6 and TRBJ1-1; D is undetermined. The CDR3 contains 12 residues. Germline CDR1 is MNHNY and CDR2 is SVGAGI (reference sequence). Trimming stripped 6 bases from V and 0 bases from J, with 5 bases between. The CDR3 reads CASSNMNTEAFF. CDR3 bases: TGTGCCAGCAGCAACATGAACACTGAAGCTTTCTTT.

This clone has only a few counts. The chain recombines TRBV2 with TRBJ2-2; perhaps TRBD1 as D (6 bases). The CDR3 extends over 15 amino acids. Germline lookup yields CDR1 SNHLY and CDR2 FYNNEI. Trimming cost V 2 bases and J 4 bases, with 11 bases left between them. The CDR3 loop reads CASSERQAGTGELFF. CDR3 bases: TGTGCCAGCAGTGAAAGACAGGCAGGCACCGGGGAGCTGTTTTTT. Full variable domain (outside the CDR3, taken from reference TRBV2 and TRBJ2-2): EPEVTQTPSHQVTQMGQEVILRCVPISNHLYFYWYRQILGQKVEFLVSFYNNEISEKSEIFDDQFSVERPDGSNFTLKIRSTKLEDSAMYFCASSERQAGTGELFFGEGSRLTVL.

This clone was detected only a few times. J is TRBJ1-6 and V is TRBV6-5; D is uncertain. The CDR3 sequence is 14 residues long. Deletions cut 1 base from V and 6 bases from J, with 7 bases between. Germline V lookup: CDR1 MNHEY, CDR2 SVGAGI. CDR3 bases: TGTGCCAGCAGTTACTGGCGTGGTAATTCACCCCTCCACTTT. It is translated as CASSYWRGNSPLHF.

J is TRBJ2-5 and V is TRBV7-2; D is unclear. Germline V gene data show CDR1 as SGHTA and CDR2 as FQGNSA. V dropped 1 base and J dropped 3 bases, with 6 bases sitting between them. The CDR3 runs 13 residues. The CDR3 protein is CASSLVPEETQYF. DNA of the CDR3: TGTGCCAGCAGCTTAGTGCCCGAAGAGACCCAGTACTTC.

The chain uses TRBV28 and TRBJ1-1; the match to TRBD1 covers 8 bases. The germline V gene has CDR1 MDHEN and CDR2 SYDVKM. Unmatched junction bases numbered 10, after V lost 6 bases and J lost 4 bases. This CDR3 spans 15 amino acids. CDR3 in amino acids: CASSWKGQGSTEAFF. DNA of the CDR3: TGTGCCAGCAGCTGGAAAGGACAGGGTAGCACTGAAGCTTTCTTT.

This chain connects TRBV7-2 to TRBJ1-2; possible D gene TRBD1, 5 bases. Germline V gives CDR1 SGHTA, CDR2 FQGNSA. The length of the CDR3 is 14 residues. V dropped 3 bases and J dropped 10 bases, with 18 bases sitting between them. The CDR3 is CASSLDTNPGVYTF. The CDR3 bases are TGTGCCAGCAGCTTGGACACAAATCCGGGAGTCTACACCTTC.

The chain links TRBV9 to TRBJ2-2, with 8 bases matching TRBD2. The CDR3 runs to 16 residues. Trimming cost V 6 bases and J 3 bases; bases outside gene matches: 10. From germline, CDR1 is SGDLS and CDR2 YYNGEE. The CDR3, as DNA: TGTGCCAGCACCTATTTGGCGGGGGGTTACACCGGGGAGCTGTTTTTT. The encoded protein is CASTYLAGGYTGELFF.

V is TRBV7-2 and J is TRBJ1-1, with a tentative D call TRBD1 (6 bases). This CDR3 region has 13 residues. Germline V gene sequence: CDR1 SGHTA, CDR2 FQGNSA. V was shortened by 5 bases and J by 3 bases, with 10 bases between the two germline ends. The CDR3 loop reads CASSPGVDTEAFF. The CDR3 DNA reads as TGTGCCAGCAGCCCAGGGGTGGACACTGAAGCTTTCTTT.

This clone appeared a few times. The genes are TRBV4-2 and TRBJ1-1, with TRBD1 matching over 7 bases. The trim removed 1 base at V and 5 bases at J, leaving 7 bases unmatched. The CDR3 is made up of 15 amino acids. The germline V gene has CDR1 LGHNA and CDR2 YNFKEQ. The CDR3 region has the DNA TGTGCCAGCAGCCAAGTTCCAGGGGGATTGACTGAAGCTTTCTTT. Translated: CASSQVPGGLTEAFF.

Turning to this clone: The same CDR3 is also encoded by other DNA sequences in this sample. The chain joins TRBV28 to TRBJ1-2; tentative D call: TRBD1 (6 bases). The CDR3 is made up of 12 amino acids. Trimming removed 6 bases at V and 5 bases at J, with 10 bases between. Germline CDR1 is MDHEN and CDR2 is SYDVKM. CDR3: CASSLGGYGYTF. Here the CDR3 DNA reads TGTGCCAGCAGCTTAGGGGGGTATGGCTACACCTTC.

The J gene is TRBJ2-5, the V gene TRBV5-4, with a weak D call TRBD1 (7 bases). This CDR3 is built from 15 residues. The V end lost 3 bases, the J end lost 3 bases, and 15 bases lay between the germline ends. Germline CDR1 reads SGHNT; CDR2 reads YYREEE (reference sequence). This chain's CDR3 is CASSWPGDREETQYF. CDR3 coding DNA: TGTGCCAGCAGCTGGCCGGGAGACAGGGAAGAGACCCAGTACTTC.

The CDR3 coding sequence is TGTGCCAGCAGTACCGTGGGGGACACTGAAGCTTTCTTT. This translates into CASSTVGDTEAFF. The rearrangement joins TRBV6-1 to TRBJ1-1; D perhaps matches TRBD1 (5 bases). The CDR3 extends over 13 amino acids. The V gene's germline CDR1 is MNHNS and CDR2 SASEGT. V was cut by 5 bases and J by 3 bases, with 10 bases left in between.

V and J are TRBV9 and TRBJ2-7; perhaps TRBD2 as D (6 bases). CDR1 is SGDLS and CDR2 is YYNGEE in the germline V gene. This CDR3 comprises 15 residues. V was pared by 4 bases and J by 7 bases, with 21 bases between. The CDR3 region is CASSRLTRRAEEQYF. The CDR3 DNA is TGTGCCAGCAGCCGCCTGACTAGGAGAGCGGAAGAGCAGTACTTC. Combining the CDR3 with reference TRBV9 and TRBJ2-7 gives the whole variable domain DSGVTQTPKHLITATGQRVTLRCSPRSGDLSVYWYQQSLDQGLQFLIQYYNGEERAKGNILERFSAQQFPDLHSELNLSSLELGDSALYFCASSRLTRRAEEQYFGPGTRLTVT.

The V gene is TRBV11-1, the J gene TRBJ2-1; D may correspond to TRBD1 or TRBD2 (5 bases each). V was clipped by 6 bases and J by 2 bases, with 11 bases between them. The CDR3 has 14 amino acids. Germline CDR1 is SGHAT and CDR2 is FQDESV (reference sequence). The CDR3 loop is CASRGLAPYNEQFF. The CDR3 region has the DNA TGTGCCAGCAGGGGGCTAGCCCCCTACAATGAGCAGTTCTTC.

The V call is TRBV2, the J call TRBJ1-2; no reliable D call. This CDR3 comprises 14 residues. Germline loops: CDR1 SNHLY, CDR2 FYNNEI. With 10 bases removed from V and 0 bases from J, the gap between germline ends came to 15 bases. CDR3 sequence: CANGRREANYGYTF. The DNA for the CDR3 is TGTGCCAACGGCCGGAGGGAAGCTAACTATGGCTACACCTTC.

V is TRBV6-5 and J is TRBJ2-1; 11 positions match TRBD1. CDR3 length: 16 residues. Germline trimming cut 1 base from V and 1 base from J; bases unmatched to any gene: 0. In germline, CDR1 is MNHEY, CDR2 SVGAGI. The CDR3 sequence is CASSYWDRGSYNEQFF. CDR3 coding DNA: TGTGCCAGCAGTTACTGGGACAGGGGGTCCTACAATGAGCAGTTCTTC.

This chain connects TRBV19 to TRBJ1-5; TRBD1 might be the D (6 bases). V was clipped by 4 bases and J by 0 bases, with 10 bases between them. The CDR3 covers 15 residues. Germline loops: CDR1 LNHDA, CDR2 SQIVND (reference sequence). The CDR3 loop is CASSKARGSNQPQHF. In DNA, the CDR3 is TGTGCCAGTAGTAAGGCCAGGGGTAGCAATCAGCCCCAGCATTTT.

This chain joins TRBV30 and TRBJ2-6; the D is unclear. The V gene lost 8 bases and the J gene lost 1 base, with 9 bases spanning the gap. The CDR3 runs to 13 residues. Germline V gene data show CDR1 as GTSNPN and CDR2 as SVGIG (reference sequence). CDR3 protein: CAVEISGANVLTF. CDR3 sequence (DNA): TGTGCCGTAGAAATTTCTGGGGCCAACGTCCTGACTTTC.

This clone was observed a single time. The V and J genes are TRBV19 and TRBJ1-2; D remains unclear. Germline assignment: CDR1 LNHDA and CDR2 SQIVND (reference sequence). This CDR3 region has 13 residues. Trimming removed 5 bases at V and 1 base at J, with 8 bases between. The CDR3 sequence: CASSRDYNYGYTF. The CDR3 nucleotides read TGTGCCAGTAGTCGGGATTATAACTATGGCTACACCTTC.

The V gene is TRBV29-1, the J gene TRBJ1-1; D unclear. The CDR3 sequence is 13 residues long. The germline V gene encodes CDR1 SQVTM and CDR2 ANQGSEA. Trimming cost V 3 bases and J 4 bases, with 12 bases left between them. CDR3 protein: CSVEFRVGTEAFF. The CDR3 region has the DNA TGCAGCGTTGAGTTTAGGGTAGGCACTGAAGCTTTCTTT.

This clone was detected ten times or more. The chain uses TRBV15 and TRBJ2-5; TRBD2 agrees at 8 bases. J was trimmed by 4 bases and V by 8 bases; bases with no gene match: 6. The length of the CDR3 is 13 residues. Germline V gene sequence: CDR1 LNHNV, CDR2 YYDKDF (reference sequence). This CDR3 reads CATSQAGGETQYF. CDR3 bases: TGTGCCACCTCACAGGCGGGGGGAGAGACCCAGTACTTC. Looking up the rest from reference TRBV15 and TRBJ2-5 gives the full variable domain: DAMVIQNPRYQVTQFGKPVTLSCSQTLNHNVMYWYQQKSSQAPKLLFHYYDKDFNNEADTPDNFQSRRPNTSFCFLDIRSPGLGDTAMYLCATSQAGGETQYFGPGTRLLVL.

This clone has a handful of counts. CDR3 in amino acids: CASSTSGGAETDTQYF. The CDR3 coding sequence is TGCGCCAGCAGCACGAGCGGGGGGGCTGAGACAGATACGCAGTATTTT. The rearrangement uses TRBV5-1 and TRBJ2-3; TRBD2 agrees at 10 bases. Germline loops: CDR1 SGHRS, CDR2 YFSETQ. The CDR3 runs to 16 residues. J gave up 3 bases and V 4 bases, and 8 bases lay outside the gene matches.

V usage is TRBV5-1 and J usage is TRBJ2-7, with TRBD1 identical over 9 bases. The CDR3 is 14 amino acids. CDR1 is SGHRS, CDR2 YFSETQ, per germline. V gave up 4 bases and J gave up 4 bases; unmatched junction bases: 6. This CDR3 reads CASSVDRGLYEQYF. The CDR3 DNA sequence: TGCGCCAGCAGCGTGGACAGGGGTCTTTACGAGCAGTACTTC.